This TCR beta chain was sequenced in a study of T cells expressing NK-cell markers (dated by TCRdb to the early 2020s). Study-level background: In sorted CD3+CD56+NKG2C+, CD3+CD56+NKG2C- and CD3+CD56-NKG2C+ T-cell subsets from about eight donors, TCR beta-chain repertoires were profiled. Randomly selected healthy volunteers, three men and five women, were used as the eight sequenced donors. Seven of the eight sequenced donors were HCMV-seropositive and one was HCMV-seronegative. Libraries were sequenced as 2 x 150 bp reads on Illumina HiSeq 2000/2500, MiSeq or NextSeq. What the authors observed across the whole study: Whether the expanded NKG2C-expressing T cell clones were specific for HCMV antigens remained unclear. For several donors, the dominant CD3+CD56+NKG2C+ clonotypes were among the top 10 CD8+ clonotypes and accounted for roughly 1.0-7.5% of CD8+ T cells. Those dominant clonotypes were again the most abundant among CD3+CD56-NKG2C+ cells in four donors, at roughly 28.3-60.1%.

CDR1 and CDR2, per the germline V gene, are KGHSH and LQKENI. The CDR3 runs 18 amino acids, cysteine and phenylalanine included. No DNA appears here. With respect to this clonotype: Its antigen remains unidentified.

The instrument given in TCRdb is Illumina HiSeq 2000. The TCR beta cDNA libraries were made using 5'RACE template switching, a step that added both a universal primer site and unique molecular identifiers. Priming for cDNA synthesis came from the TCR beta constant segment, and two successive PCR amplification steps followed. Concerning the study's data processing: MIGEC was used to demultiplex reads and group the reads by UMI, and MiTCR was used to assemble and quantify clonotypes. To remove erroneous sequences, TCR cDNA sequences were retained only when supported by two or more reads. The tcR package was used for downstream repertoire analysis, with clonotypes matched between fractions based on CDR3 nucleotide sequence plus V segment. VDJmatch was used to annotate antigen specificity against VDJdb, with one amino acid substitution in CDR3 permitted. TCRdb reprocessed the reads and provides one entry for every CDR3 protein sequence; no DNA is given. These V and J calls rely on TCRdb rather than the paper's analysis. The sample's table lists a count of 400,000 to 450,000 distinct CDR3 sequences. The ten largest clones add up to under 7.5% of the sample.

HCMV serostatus was determined by detecting HCMV-specific IgG in serum with a commercial ELISA kit. Ficoll density gradient centrifugation was used to isolate peripheral blood mononuclear cells from blood. Here the chain combines TRBV18 and TRBJ2-1; TCRdb calls TRBD2, which cannot be checked without DNA. The source of this sequence is a woman between 18 and 70 years old in good health. The specimen was blood T cells: a sorted CD56 or NKG2C T cell subset, CD4+ or CD8+ T cells, or bulk PBMC T cells (not recorded which). The CDR3 region: CASSLWTSGSKEYNEQFF.